These 4 T cell receptor beta chains share one sample of origin, sequenced in a study of graft-versus-host responses after intestinal transplantation. The assay was immunoSEQ multiplex PCR, and TCRdb's table has in-frame clones only and misses some. Among over 75,000 clones, less than 90% were seen once, and the ten largest hold roughly 0.37%. These receptors have no known antigen. Sequenced material: unstimulated CD4+ T cells sorted from spleen or lymph node cells, taken before intestinal transplant. The receptors originated from a human donor who received an intestinal transplant.

This clone showed up just once. V is TRBV10-2 and J is TRBJ2-1; a possible D gene is TRBD2 (5 bases). CDR1 and CDR2 (germline): WSHSY, SAAADI. V lost 8 bases to trimming and J lost 3 bases, with 14 bases between them. The CDR3 runs to 14 residues. The CDR3 region has the DNA TGCGCCAGCGATAGCGTTTTAGGCTACAATGAGCAGTTCTTC. Translation gives CASDSVLGYNEQFF.

This chain joins TRBV28 and TRBJ1-2, with 9 bases lining up with TRBD1. CDR3 length: 14 residues. Germline V lookup: CDR1 MDHEN, CDR2 SYDVKM. V gave up 6 bases and J gave up 8 bases; unmatched junction bases: 10. The DNA for the CDR3 is TGTGCCAGCAGCTTGGGACAGGGAGTGAGAGGCTACACCTTC. As protein: CASSLGQGVRGYTF.

This clone was seen more than once but under ten times. The V call is TRBV28, the J call TRBJ2-7; TRBD1 aligns across 9 bases. Trimming at V came to 7 bases and at J to 6 bases, leaving 4 bases not matched to a gene. The CDR3 loop spans 12 amino acids. Germline loops: CDR1 MDHEN, CDR2 SYDVKM. The CDR3 region is CASMGQGIEQYF. In DNA form, the CDR3 reads TGTGCCAGCATGGGACAGGGTATCGAGCAGTACTTC.

The chain has TRBV5-1 and TRBJ2-3, with D perhaps matching TRBD2 (6 bases). The V gene's germline CDR1 is SGHRS and CDR2 YFSETQ. Between the trimmed V and J ends, which lost 4 bases and 1 base, there was a span of 13 bases. The CDR3 runs to 15 residues. The CDR3 nucleotides are TGCGCCAGCAGCCCAGGAGGGCAACGCACAGATACGCAGTATTTT. Translated, it gives CASSPGGQRTDTQYF.